This T cell receptor (beta chain) was retrieved from a study of T cell responses to AZD1222 COVID-19 vaccine. Overall study findings and caveats: Repertoires were collected only later (after the peak T cell response had occurred). Clonal diversity was possibly underestimated; the donors were predominantly white British and more often female.

The CDR3 loop spans 14 amino acids. Germline V lookup: CDR1 MNHEY, CDR2 SVGAGI. Trimming cost V 2 bases and J 3 bases, with 10 bases left between them. Note on this clone: Its cognate antigen is unknown.

Generated by immunoSEQ multiplex PCR, the TCRdb table keeps only in-frame clones and is missing some. The table includes some 84,000 clones, approximately 88% detected once. The sequence came from an adult who received the AZD1222 COVID-19 vaccine. The sequencing used peripheral blood, collected 28 days after the second AZD1222 dose. This chain links TRBV6-5 with TRBJ1-1, with a possible D match to TRBD1 (5 bases). The CDR3 reads CASSYLGGDTEAFF. The CDR3 DNA reads TGTGCCAGCAGTTACCTGGGGGGGGACACTGAAGCTTTCTTT.